This passage covers 9 T cell receptor beta chains from one sample sequenced in a study of blood T cells in healthy people across ages (dated by TCRdb to 2015 to 2017). Libraries were prepared through 5' RACE. The instrument was an Illumina HiSeq 2500. A second PCR of roughly 7 to 11 cycles was performed with a sample-barcoded 5' primer and a J-beta primer mix. TCRdb's own reprocessing of the public reads used fastp at Q25 and MiXCR and kept productive beta chains. All rows with the same CDR3 protein become a single entry with the most common DNA and genes. This sample gives about 970,000 distinct CDR3 sequences in total; approximately 50% of them show up just once. Roughly a fifth of the sample is in the top ten clones. Sample: blood. The receptors shown here come from a woman aged 55-70 years in good health.

The V and J genes are TRBV18 and TRBJ2-1, with no clear D. V lost 10 bases to trimming and J lost 5 bases, with 9 bases between them. The CDR3 covers 11 residues. Germline CDR1 and CDR2: KGHSH and LQKENI. CDR3: CATRIHNEQFF. CDR3 nucleotide sequence: TGTGCCACCCGTATCCACAATGAGCAGTTCTTC.

The chain has TRBV5-6 and TRBJ2-6, with 7 bases fitting TRBD1. J gave up 12 bases and V 0 bases, and 15 bases lay outside the gene matches. The CDR3 is 17 residues long. Germline assignment: CDR1 SGHDT and CDR2 YYEEEE. CDR3 in amino acids: CASSLEGASSGTSVLTF. The CDR3 coding sequence is TGTGCCAGCAGCTTGGAGGGGGCCTCTTCTGGGACCAGCGTCCTGACTTTC.

V and J are TRBV9 and TRBJ1-4; D remains unclear. Germline V gene lookup returns CDR1 SGDLS and CDR2 YYNGEE. The CDR3 contains 15 residues. The V gene lost 2 bases and the J gene lost 0 bases, with 8 bases spanning the gap. CDR3 amino acids: CASSVQATTNEKLFF. The CDR3 nucleotides are TGTGCCAGCAGCGTTCAGGCCACAACTAATGAAAAACTGTTTTTT.

This chain uses TRBV20-1 with TRBJ1-2; 8 bases match TRBD1. Germline V gene sequence: CDR1 DFQATT, CDR2 SNEGSKA (reference sequence). With 1 base clipped from V and 7 bases from J, the junction kept 8 bases outside the gene matches. The CDR3 consists of 14 residues. DNA of the CDR3: TGCAGTGCTAGAGCAGGGGGCGCGGAAATTGGCTACACCTTC. It is translated as CSARAGGAEIGYTF.

This chain joins TRBV20-1 and TRBJ1-2, with D uncertain. V was shortened by 3 bases and J by 6 bases, with 11 bases between the two germline ends. CDR1 and CDR2 (germline): DFQATT, SNEGSKA (reference sequence). The length of the CDR3 is 12 residues. The CDR3 sequence is CSASRSLNGYTF. The DNA for the CDR3 is TGCAGTGCTAGTCGCAGCCTGAATGGCTACACCTTC.

This clonotype was recorded a few times. The rearrangement links TRBV4-1 to TRBJ1-2; possible D gene TRBD1, 5 bases. In germline, CDR1 is MGHRA, CDR2 YSYEKL. V lost 0 bases and J 4 bases, leaving 9 bases between the germline ends. The CDR3 consists of 14 residues. This CDR3 reads CASSQDQGIYGYTF. DNA for the CDR3: TGCGCCAGCAGCCAAGATCAGGGCATCTATGGCTACACCTTC.

CDR3 region: CASNTGLAKNIQYF. DNA for the CDR3: TGTGCCAGCAATACGGGACTAGCCAAAAACATTCAGTACTTC. This chain joins TRBV12-3 or TRBV12-4 and TRBJ2-4; TRBD2 might be the D (6 bases). There are 14 residues in the CDR3. Trimming left V 7 bases short and J 0 bases short, with 10 bases between.

This rearrangement joins TRBV20-1 to TRBJ1-2, with no clear D. This CDR3 spans 15 amino acids. V gave up 3 bases and J gave up 3 bases, with 17 bases separating them. In germline, CDR1 is DFQATT, CDR2 SNEGSKA (reference sequence). CDR3 protein: CSARMGKVSHYGYTF. The CDR3 DNA reads as TGCAGTGCTAGGATGGGCAAGGTGTCCCACTATGGCTACACCTTC.

This clonotype was detected a few times. The chain carries TRBV27 and TRBJ1-5, with 8 bases fitting TRBD1. The germline V gene has CDR1 MNHEY and CDR2 SMNVEV (reference sequence). J gave up 4 bases and V 7 bases, and 15 bases lay outside the gene matches. The CDR3 is 17 amino acids. The CDR3 region is CASNTIRDRLMNQPQHF. The CDR3 region has the DNA TGTGCCAGCAATACCATACGGGACAGGCTTATGAATCAGCCCCAGCATTTT.